This TCR beta chain comes out of a study of metastatic and nonmetastatic thyroid tumors. This clone was detected ten times or more. TCRdb redid the clone calls on the PCR reads using MiXCR. This sample has 84,000 or so clones; roughly 8.6% occur once, and the top ten carry roughly 10%. Not a single patient had been given any form of treatment at any point before undergoing thyroid surgery. The ends were cut back, 0 bases at V and 8 bases at J, with 14 bases in the middle. Germline values: CDR1 SGDLS, CDR2 YYNGEE. CDR3 length: 14 amino acids. This TCR was recovered from a female donor with papillary thyroid cancer or a benign thyroid nodule (not recorded which). Some clones in this sample may be carry-over from other donors' samples. Sequencing was carried out using blood. The rearrangement joins TRBV9 to TRBJ1-2; no firm D call. The CDR3 nucleotides are TGTGCCAGCAGCGTAGAGCCCCCGACGGGGGGCTACACCTTC. Protein product: CASSVEPPTGGYTF.